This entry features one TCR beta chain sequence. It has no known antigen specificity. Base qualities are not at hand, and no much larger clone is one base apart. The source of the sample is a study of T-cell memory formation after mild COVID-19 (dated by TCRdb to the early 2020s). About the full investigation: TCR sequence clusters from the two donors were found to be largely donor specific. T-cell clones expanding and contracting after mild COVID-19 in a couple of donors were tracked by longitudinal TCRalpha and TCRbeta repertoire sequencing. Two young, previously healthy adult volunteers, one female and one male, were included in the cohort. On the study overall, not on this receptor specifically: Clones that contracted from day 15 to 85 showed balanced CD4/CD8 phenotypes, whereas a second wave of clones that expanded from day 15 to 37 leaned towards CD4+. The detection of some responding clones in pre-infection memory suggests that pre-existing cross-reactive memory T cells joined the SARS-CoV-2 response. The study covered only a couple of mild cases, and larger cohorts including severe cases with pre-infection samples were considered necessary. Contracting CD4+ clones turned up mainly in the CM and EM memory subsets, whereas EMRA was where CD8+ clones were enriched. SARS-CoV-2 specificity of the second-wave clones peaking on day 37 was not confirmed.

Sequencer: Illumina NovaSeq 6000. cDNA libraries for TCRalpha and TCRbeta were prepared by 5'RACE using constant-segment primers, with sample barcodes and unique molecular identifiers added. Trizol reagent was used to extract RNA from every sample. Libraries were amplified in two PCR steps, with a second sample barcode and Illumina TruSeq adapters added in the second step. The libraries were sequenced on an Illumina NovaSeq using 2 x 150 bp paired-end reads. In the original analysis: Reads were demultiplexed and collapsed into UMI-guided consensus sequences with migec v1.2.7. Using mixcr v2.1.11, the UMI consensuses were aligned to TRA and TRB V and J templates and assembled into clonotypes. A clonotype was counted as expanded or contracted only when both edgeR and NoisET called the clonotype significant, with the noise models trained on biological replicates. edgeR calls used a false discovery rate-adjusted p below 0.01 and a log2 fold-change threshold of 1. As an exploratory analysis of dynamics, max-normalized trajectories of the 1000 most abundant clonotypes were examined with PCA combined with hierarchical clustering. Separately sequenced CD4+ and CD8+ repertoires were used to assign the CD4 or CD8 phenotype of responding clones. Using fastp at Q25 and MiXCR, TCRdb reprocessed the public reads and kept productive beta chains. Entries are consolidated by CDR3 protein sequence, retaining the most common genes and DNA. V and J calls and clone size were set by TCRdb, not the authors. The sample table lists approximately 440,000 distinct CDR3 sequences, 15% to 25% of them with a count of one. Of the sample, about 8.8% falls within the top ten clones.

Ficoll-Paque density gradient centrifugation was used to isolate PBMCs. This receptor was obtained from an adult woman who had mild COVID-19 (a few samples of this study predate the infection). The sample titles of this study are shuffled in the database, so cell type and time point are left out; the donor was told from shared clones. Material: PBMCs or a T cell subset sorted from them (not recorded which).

The CDR3 region has the sequence CASSSRVEQFF. The nucleotides are TGTGCCAGCAGTTCGCGGGTTGAGCAGTTCTTC. The chain is made from TRBV12-3 or TRBV12-4 and TRBJ2-1; TRBD2 is a weak D gene call, 5 bases matching. The CDR3 contains 11 residues, cysteine and phenylalanine counted. Only CDR3 DNA remains: 33 bases, in frame from the first base. Deletion took 4 bases off V and 9 bases off J, with a span of 7 bases between the germline ends.